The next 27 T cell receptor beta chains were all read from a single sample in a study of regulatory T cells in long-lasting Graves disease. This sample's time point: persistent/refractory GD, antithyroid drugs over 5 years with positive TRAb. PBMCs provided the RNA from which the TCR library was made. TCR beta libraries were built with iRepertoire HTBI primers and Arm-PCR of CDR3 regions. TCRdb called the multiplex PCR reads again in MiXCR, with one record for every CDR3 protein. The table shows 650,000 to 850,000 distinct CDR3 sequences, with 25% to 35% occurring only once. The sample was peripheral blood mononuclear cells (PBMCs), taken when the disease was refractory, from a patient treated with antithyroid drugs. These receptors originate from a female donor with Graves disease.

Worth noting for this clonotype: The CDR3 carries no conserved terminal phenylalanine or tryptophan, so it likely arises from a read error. The CDR3 DNA reads as TGCAGTGCTAGAGTTACAGTGACCCAAGAGACCCAGTACTCC. Its translation: CSARVTVTQETQYS. This chain connects TRBV20-1 to TRBJ2-5; D unclear. Germline CDR1 reads DFQATT; CDR2 reads SNEGSKA (reference sequence). V gave up 1 base and J gave up 1 base, with 10 bases separating them. The CDR3 has 14 amino acids.

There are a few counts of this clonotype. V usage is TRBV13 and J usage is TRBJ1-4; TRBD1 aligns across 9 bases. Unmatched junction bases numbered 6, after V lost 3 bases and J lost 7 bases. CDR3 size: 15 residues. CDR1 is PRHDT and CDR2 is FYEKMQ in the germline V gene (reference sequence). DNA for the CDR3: TGTGCCAGCAGCTTCCAACAGGGGGCAAGTGAAAAACTGTTTTTT. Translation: CASSFQQGASEKLFF. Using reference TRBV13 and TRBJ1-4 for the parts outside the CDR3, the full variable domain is AAGVIQSPRHLIKEKRETATLKCYPIPRHDTVYWYQQGPGQDPQFLISFYEKMQSDKGSIPDRFSAQQFSDYHSELNMSSLELGDSALYFCASSFQQGASEKLFFGSGTQLSVL.

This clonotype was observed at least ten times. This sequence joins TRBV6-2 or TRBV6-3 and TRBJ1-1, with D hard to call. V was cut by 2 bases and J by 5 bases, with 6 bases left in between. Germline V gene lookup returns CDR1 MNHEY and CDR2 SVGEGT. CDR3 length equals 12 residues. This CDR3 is CASSYGETEAFF. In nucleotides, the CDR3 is TGTGCCAGCAGTTACGGGGAAACTGAAGCTTTCTTT.

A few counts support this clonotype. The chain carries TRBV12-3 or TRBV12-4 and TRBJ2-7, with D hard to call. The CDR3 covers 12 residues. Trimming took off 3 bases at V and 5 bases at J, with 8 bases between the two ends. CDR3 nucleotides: TGTGCCAGCAGTTTGCCAAGGCACGAGCAGTACTTC. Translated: CASSLPRHEQYF.

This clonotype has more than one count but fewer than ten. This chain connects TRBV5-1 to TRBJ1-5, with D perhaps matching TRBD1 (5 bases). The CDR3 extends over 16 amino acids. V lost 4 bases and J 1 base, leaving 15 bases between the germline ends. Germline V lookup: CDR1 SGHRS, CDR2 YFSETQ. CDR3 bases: TGCGCCAGCAGCCCCACCGGGGGTGCGAGCAATCAGCCCCAGCATTTT. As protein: CASSPTGGASNQPQHF.

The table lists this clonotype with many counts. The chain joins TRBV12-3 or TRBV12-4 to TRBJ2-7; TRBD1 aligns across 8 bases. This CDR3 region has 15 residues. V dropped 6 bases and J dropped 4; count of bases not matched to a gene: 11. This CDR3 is CASRRTGQVPYEQYF. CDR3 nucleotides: TGTGCCAGCAGGCGGACGGGACAGGTTCCTTACGAGCAGTACTTC.

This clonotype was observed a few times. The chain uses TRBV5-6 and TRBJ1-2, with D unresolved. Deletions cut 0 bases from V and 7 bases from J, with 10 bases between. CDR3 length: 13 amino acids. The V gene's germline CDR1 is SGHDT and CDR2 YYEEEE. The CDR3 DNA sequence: TGTGCCAGCAGCTTGGAGTTGGGCCCTGGCTACACCTTC. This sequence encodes CASSLELGPGYTF.

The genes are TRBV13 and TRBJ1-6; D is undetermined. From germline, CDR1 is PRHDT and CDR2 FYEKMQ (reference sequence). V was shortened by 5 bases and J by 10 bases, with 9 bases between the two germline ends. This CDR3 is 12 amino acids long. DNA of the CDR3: TGTGCCAGCAGCCTAGTCTTATCACCCCTCCACTTT. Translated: CASSLVLSPLHF.

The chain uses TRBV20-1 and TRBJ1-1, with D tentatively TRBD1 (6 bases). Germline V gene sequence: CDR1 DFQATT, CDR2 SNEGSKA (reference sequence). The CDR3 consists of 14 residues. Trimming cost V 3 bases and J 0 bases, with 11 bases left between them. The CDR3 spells CSARRQELNTEAFF. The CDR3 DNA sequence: TGCAGTGCTAGGAGACAGGAGTTGAACACTGAAGCTTTCTTT.

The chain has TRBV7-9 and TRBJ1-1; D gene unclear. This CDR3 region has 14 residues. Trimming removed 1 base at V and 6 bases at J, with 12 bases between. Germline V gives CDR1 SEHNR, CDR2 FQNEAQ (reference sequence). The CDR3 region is CASSLVTGLPEAFF. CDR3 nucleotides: TGTGCCAGCAGCTTAGTAACGGGGTTGCCTGAAGCTTTCTTT.

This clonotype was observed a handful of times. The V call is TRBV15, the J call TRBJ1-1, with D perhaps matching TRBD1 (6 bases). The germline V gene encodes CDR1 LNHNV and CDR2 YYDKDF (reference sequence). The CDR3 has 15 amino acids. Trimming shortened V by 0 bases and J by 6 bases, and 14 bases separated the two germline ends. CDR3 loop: CATSRDLLGGAEAFF. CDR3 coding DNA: TGTGCCACCAGCAGAGATTTGCTAGGGGGAGCTGAAGCTTTCTTT.

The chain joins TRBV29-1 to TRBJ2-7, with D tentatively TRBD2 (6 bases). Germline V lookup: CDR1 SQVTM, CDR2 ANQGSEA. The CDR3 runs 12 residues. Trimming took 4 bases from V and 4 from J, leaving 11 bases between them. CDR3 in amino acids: CSVGGTEYEQYF. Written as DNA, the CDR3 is TGCAGCGTTGGCGGGACCGAATACGAGCAGTACTTC.

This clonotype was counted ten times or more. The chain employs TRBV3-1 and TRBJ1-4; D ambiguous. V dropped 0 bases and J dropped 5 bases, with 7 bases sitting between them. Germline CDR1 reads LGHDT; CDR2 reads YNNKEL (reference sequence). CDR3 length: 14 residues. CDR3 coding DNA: TGTGCCAGCAGCCAAGACGCAGTAAATGAAAAACTGTTTTTT. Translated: CASSQDAVNEKLFF.

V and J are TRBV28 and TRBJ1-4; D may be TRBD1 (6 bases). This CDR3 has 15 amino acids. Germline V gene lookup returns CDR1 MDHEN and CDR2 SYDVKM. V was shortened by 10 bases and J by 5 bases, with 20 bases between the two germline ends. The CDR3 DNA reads TGTGCCATCCTAACCGCGACAGGCCCAAATGAAAAACTGTTTTTT. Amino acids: CAILTATGPNEKLFF.

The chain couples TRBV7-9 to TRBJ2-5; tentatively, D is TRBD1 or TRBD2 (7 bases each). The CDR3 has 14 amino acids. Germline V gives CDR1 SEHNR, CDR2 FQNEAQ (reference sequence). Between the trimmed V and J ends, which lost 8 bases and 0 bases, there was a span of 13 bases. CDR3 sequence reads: CASGEGQYQETQYF. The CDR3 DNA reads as TGTGCCAGCGGGGAGGGACAGTACCAAGAGACCCAGTACTTC.

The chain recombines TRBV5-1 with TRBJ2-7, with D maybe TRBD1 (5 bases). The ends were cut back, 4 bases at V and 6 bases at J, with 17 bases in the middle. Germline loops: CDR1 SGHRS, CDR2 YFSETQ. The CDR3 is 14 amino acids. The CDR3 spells CASSRGRTRPEQYF. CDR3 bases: TGCGCCAGCAGCAGGGGTCGGACACGCCCCGAGCAGTACTTC. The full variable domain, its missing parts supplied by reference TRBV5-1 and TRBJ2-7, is KAGVTQTPRYLIKTRGQQVTLSCSPISGHRSVSWYQQTPGQGLQFLFEYFSETQRNKGNFPGRFSGRQFSNSRSEMNVSTLELGDSALYLCASSRGRTRPEQYFGPGTRLTVT.

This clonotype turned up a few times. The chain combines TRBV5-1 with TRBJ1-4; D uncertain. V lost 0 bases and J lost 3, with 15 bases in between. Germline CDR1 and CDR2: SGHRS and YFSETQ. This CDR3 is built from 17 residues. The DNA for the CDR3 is TGCGCCAGCAGCTTGGATCCGACGGCCGGGGCTAATGAAAAACTGTTTTTT. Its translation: CASSLDPTAGANEKLFF.

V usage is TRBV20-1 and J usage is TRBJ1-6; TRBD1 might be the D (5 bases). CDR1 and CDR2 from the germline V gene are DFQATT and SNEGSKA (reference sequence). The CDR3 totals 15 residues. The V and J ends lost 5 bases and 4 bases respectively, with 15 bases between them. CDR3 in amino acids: CSAGGVGQYNSPLHF. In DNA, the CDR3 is TGCAGTGCTGGAGGGGTTGGGCAATATAATTCACCCCTCCACTTT.

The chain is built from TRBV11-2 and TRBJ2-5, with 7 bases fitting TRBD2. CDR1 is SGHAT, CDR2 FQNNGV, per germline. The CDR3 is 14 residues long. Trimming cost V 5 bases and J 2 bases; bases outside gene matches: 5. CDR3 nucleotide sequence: TGTGCCAGCAGCCGGGACTACTCTCAAGAGACCCAGTACTTC. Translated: CASSRDYSQETQYF.

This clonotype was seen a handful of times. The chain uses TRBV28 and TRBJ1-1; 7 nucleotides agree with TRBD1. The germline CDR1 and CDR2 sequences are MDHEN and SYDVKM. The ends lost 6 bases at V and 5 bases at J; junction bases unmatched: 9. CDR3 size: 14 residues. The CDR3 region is CASRATGVVTEAFF. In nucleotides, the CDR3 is TGTGCCAGCAGGGCCACAGGGGTCGTTACTGAAGCTTTCTTT.

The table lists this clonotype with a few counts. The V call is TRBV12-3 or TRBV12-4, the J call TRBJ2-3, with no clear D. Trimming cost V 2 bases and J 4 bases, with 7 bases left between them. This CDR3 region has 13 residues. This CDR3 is CASSLFAADTQYF. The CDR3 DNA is TGTGCCAGCAGTTTATTCGCTGCAGATACGCAGTATTTT.

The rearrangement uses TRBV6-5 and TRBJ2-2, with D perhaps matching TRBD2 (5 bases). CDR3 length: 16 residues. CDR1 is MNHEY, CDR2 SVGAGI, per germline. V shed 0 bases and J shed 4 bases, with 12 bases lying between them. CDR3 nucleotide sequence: TGTGCCAGCAGTTACTCGAGAGCGGTCGGCACCGGGGAGCTGTTTTTT. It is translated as CASSYSRAVGTGELFF.

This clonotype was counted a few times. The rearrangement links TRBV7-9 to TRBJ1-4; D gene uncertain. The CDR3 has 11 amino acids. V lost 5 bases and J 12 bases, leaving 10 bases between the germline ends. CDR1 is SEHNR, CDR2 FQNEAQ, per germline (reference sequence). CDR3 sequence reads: CASSPALELFF. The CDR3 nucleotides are TGTGCCAGCAGCCCCGCTCTGGAACTGTTTTTT.

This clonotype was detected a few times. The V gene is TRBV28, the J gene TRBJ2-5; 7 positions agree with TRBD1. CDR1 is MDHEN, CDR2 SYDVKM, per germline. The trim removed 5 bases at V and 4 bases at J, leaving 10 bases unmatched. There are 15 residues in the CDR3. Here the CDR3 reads CASSTTGSLRETQYF. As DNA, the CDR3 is TGTGCCAGCAGTACGACAGGGTCCCTTCGAGAGACCCAGTACTTC.

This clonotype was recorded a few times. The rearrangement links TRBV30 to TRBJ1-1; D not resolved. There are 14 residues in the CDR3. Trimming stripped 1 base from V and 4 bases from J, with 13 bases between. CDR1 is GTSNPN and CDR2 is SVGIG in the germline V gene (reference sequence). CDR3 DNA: TGTGCCTGGAGTGGGGCGACATTGGTCACTGAAGCTTTCTTT. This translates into CAWSGATLVTEAFF.

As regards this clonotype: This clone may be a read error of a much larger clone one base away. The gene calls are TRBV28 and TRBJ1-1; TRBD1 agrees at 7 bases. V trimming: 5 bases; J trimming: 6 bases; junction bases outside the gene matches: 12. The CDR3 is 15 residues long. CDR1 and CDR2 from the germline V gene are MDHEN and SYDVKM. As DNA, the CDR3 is TGTGCCAGCAGTACAACGACAGGGAGATGGGCTGAAGCTTTCTTT. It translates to CASSTTTGRWAEAFF.

CDR3 in amino acids: CSARVQIQETQYF. In DNA, the CDR3 is TGCAGTGCTAGAGTACAGATCCAAGAGACCCAGTACTTC. V usage is TRBV20-1 and J usage is TRBJ2-5, with D hard to call. V shed 1 base and J shed 1 base, with 7 bases lying between them. Germline V CDR1 and CDR2: DFQATT, SNEGSKA (reference sequence). This CDR3 spans 13 amino acids.